A single sample is the source of the 30 T cell receptor beta chains below, sequenced in a study of cytomegalovirus exposure and HLA in healthy donors. PCR employed 60 Vbeta and 13 Jbeta primers. Only in-frame clones appear in the TCRdb table, and some are missing; sequencing was by immunoSEQ multiplex PCR. The data contain about 35,000 clones, 65% to 90% of them singletons. Sample: PBMCs. These receptors came from a woman younger than 30 in good health and CMV-seronegative.

This rearrangement joins TRBV29-1 to TRBJ2-1, with 7 bases lining up with TRBD2. Germline values: CDR1 SQVTM, CDR2 ANQGSEA. The CDR3 runs to 14 residues. With 2 bases clipped from V and 4 bases from J, the junction kept 5 bases outside the gene matches. The CDR3 here is CSVEIGTIYNEQFF. The CDR3 DNA follows: TGCAGCGTTGAAATTGGGACTATTTACAATGAGCAGTTCTTC.

In this sample, this clone turned up once. J is TRBJ2-7 and V is TRBV9; 7 nucleotides align to TRBD2. The CDR3 consists of 15 residues. CDR1 and CDR2 (germline): SGDLS, YYNGEE. V trimming: 0 bases; J trimming: 4 bases; junction bases outside the gene matches: 7. As DNA, the CDR3 is TGTGCCAGCAGCGTAGCGGCGGGAGTTGTGTACGAGCAGTACTTC. Residues: CASSVAAGVVYEQYF.

This rearrangement joins TRBV9 to TRBJ2-1, with 8 bases aligning to TRBD2. The V gene end was trimmed by 9 bases and the J gene end by 14 bases; junction bases not matched to a gene: 7. Germline CDR1 is SGDLS and CDR2 is YYNGEE. CDR3 length: 10 amino acids. CDR3 DNA sequence: TGTGCCACAGCGGGAGATGTAGAGTTCTTC. Translating gives CATAGDVEFF.

The count of this clone is one. The chain carries TRBV11-2 and TRBJ2-7; 8 bases line up with TRBD2. The CDR3 runs 13 residues. CDR1 SGHAT and CDR2 FQNNGV come from the germline V gene. J lost 0 bases, V lost 7 bases, and 2 bases had no gene match. The CDR3 sequence: CASTGTSSYEQYF. As DNA, the CDR3 is TGTGCCAGCACCGGGACTAGCTCCTACGAGCAGTACTTC.

The table lists this clone with a few counts. CDR3 sequence (DNA): TGCGCCAGCAGCTTGGATCTCTACGAGCAGTACTTC. This encodes CASSLDLYEQYF. The chain uses TRBV5-1 and TRBJ2-7; D remains ambiguous. This CDR3 is 12 amino acids long. From germline, CDR1 is SGHRS and CDR2 YFSETQ. V gave up 0 bases and J gave up 3 bases, with 4 bases separating them.

CDR3 in amino acids: CASSQGGQGTGANVLTF. CDR3 in DNA: TGCGCCAGCAGCCAAGGGGGGCAGGGGACGGGGGCCAACGTCCTGACTTTC. This sequence joins TRBV4-3 and TRBJ2-6; TRBD1 might be the D (6 bases). Germline-derived CDR1 and CDR2 are LGHNA and YSLEER. The CDR3 loop spans 17 amino acids. Trimming removed 1 base at V and 4 bases at J, with 14 bases between.

The V gene is TRBV6-4, the J gene TRBJ2-5; 7 bases align to TRBD2. Germline V gene lookup returns CDR1 MRHNA and CDR2 SNTAGT. CDR3 length: 15 amino acids. The ends lost 5 bases at V and 1 base at J; junction bases unmatched: 7. CDR3 DNA sequence: TGTGCCAGCAGTCCCACCGCGGGAGCCCAAGAGACCCAGTACTTC. Its protein is CASSPTAGAQETQYF.

This chain uses TRBV6-1 with TRBJ2-1, with 15 bases fitting TRBD2. CDR1 is MNHNS and CDR2 is SASEGT in the germline V gene. This CDR3 is 15 amino acids long. Trimming removed 7 bases from V and 10 bases from J; junction bases left unmatched: 8. Here the CDR3 reads CASNTGTSGRSEQFF. In nucleotides, the CDR3 is TGTGCCAGCAATACCGGGACTAGCGGGAGGAGCGAGCAGTTCTTC.

Here the CDR3 DNA reads TGTGCCAGCAGCCCCTCGGCAGGGCGGCCCCCCTATGGCTACACCTTC. Encoded protein: CASSPSAGRPPYGYTF. V usage is TRBV11-2 and J usage is TRBJ1-2; D is possibly TRBD1 (5 bases). Germline V gene data show CDR1 as SGHAT and CDR2 as FQNNGV. The CDR3 loop spans 16 amino acids. Trimming took 5 bases from V and 4 from J, leaving 20 bases between them.

CDR3 sequence reads: CSARQSEQYF. The CDR3, as DNA: TGCAGTGCTAGACAATCCGAGCAGTACTTC. The chain has TRBV20-1 and TRBJ2-7; D gene ambiguous. Trimming removed 2 bases from V and 6 bases from J, with 5 bases in between. This CDR3 spans 10 amino acids. Germline V gene sequence: CDR1 DFQATT, CDR2 SNEGSKA (reference sequence).

In the case of this clone: Mismatch with germline at one junction end may stem from a read error. The chain has TRBV7-9 and TRBJ2-7; 11 nucleotides match TRBD2. The CDR3 covers 16 residues. Germline CDR1 and CDR2: SEHNR and FQNEAQ (reference sequence). The CDR3 DNA sequence: TGTTCCAGCAGCTTAGAAGTACTAGCGGGAGTATACGAGCAGTACTTC. Amino acids: CSSSLEVLAGVYEQYF.

The genes are TRBV25-1 and TRBJ2-6; D possibly corresponds to TRBD2 (5 bases). The germline V gene encodes CDR1 MGHDK and CDR2 SYGVNS. The CDR3 length is 17 residues. V was cut by 5 bases and J by 0 bases, with 14 bases left in between. CDR3 sequence reads: CASSRQVGSSGANVLTF. CDR3 DNA: TGTGCCAGCAGTCGGCAGGTGGGGAGCTCTGGGGCCAACGTCCTGACTTTC.

The chain joins TRBV5-4 to TRBJ2-1, with D unclear. This CDR3 region has 13 residues. The germline V gene encodes CDR1 SGHNT and CDR2 YYREEE (reference sequence). V shed 9 bases and J shed 2 bases, with 12 bases lying between them. CDR3 sequence (DNA): TGTGCCACCGAGCGCTCCGCCTACAATGAGCAGTTCTTC. This sequence encodes CATERSAYNEQFF.

The V gene is TRBV5-8, the J gene TRBJ1-1; D gene uncertain. Germline assignment: CDR1 SGHTS and CDR2 YDEGEE. The CDR3 has 12 residues. The V and J ends lost 2 bases and 8 bases respectively, with 10 bases between them. CDR3 nucleotide sequence: TGTGCCAGCAGCTTTTCCCAGAGGGAAGCTTTCTTT. It encodes CASSFSQREAFF.

The rearrangement uses TRBV28 and TRBJ1-5; 11 bases are shared with TRBD1. The CDR3 has 18 residues. From germline, CDR1 is MDHEN and CDR2 SYDVKM. V shed 5 bases, J shed 1 base, and the junction held 10 bases outside the gene matches. CDR3 sequence reads: CASSLLWGQGVSNQPQHF. CDR3 DNA sequence: TGTGCCAGCAGTCTATTGTGGGGACAGGGGGTAAGCAATCAGCCCCAGCATTTT.

This chain uses TRBV5-1 with TRBJ2-5, with 9 bases aligning to TRBD2. CDR1 is SGHRS, CDR2 YFSETQ, per germline. Trimming at V came to 5 bases and at J to 4 bases, leaving 9 bases not matched to a gene. CDR3 length equals 15 residues. The CDR3 is CASSGSGGPGETQYF. CDR3 in DNA: TGCGCCAGCAGTGGTAGCGGGGGCCCAGGAGAGACCCAGTACTTC.

A word on this clone: Additional DNA sequences in this sample encode the identical CDR3. V and J are TRBV5-1 and TRBJ2-2; the match to TRBD1 covers 9 bases. The V gene's germline CDR1 is SGHRS and CDR2 YFSETQ. This CDR3 has 17 residues. V was pared by 4 bases and J by 2 bases, with 9 bases of the junction left unmatched. Here the CDR3 reads CASSHGPGQGNTGELFF. The CDR3 nucleotides read TGCGCCAGCAGCCACGGACCGGGACAGGGAAACACCGGGGAGCTGTTTTTT.

By frequency in the sample, this clone is medium-sized. This sequence joins TRBV19 and TRBJ2-1, with D unresolved. The germline gives CDR1 LNHDA, CDR2 SQIVND (reference sequence). V gave up 3 bases and J gave up 7 bases, with 7 bases separating them. The CDR3 is 12 amino acids. DNA of the CDR3: TGTGCCAGTAGTATCGGGTGGAATGAGCAGTTCTTC. Its translation is CASSIGWNEQFF.

This clone was found a few times. The chain couples TRBV7-9 to TRBJ1-5; D uncertain. This CDR3 contains 13 residues. V was trimmed by 3 bases and J by 0 bases, leaving 3 bases between them. Germline-derived CDR1 and CDR2 are SEHNR and FQNEAQ (reference sequence). CDR3 DNA: TGTGCCAGCAGCTTCTATAGCAATCAGCCCCAGCATTTT. Protein: CASSFYSNQPQHF.

This sequence joins TRBV18 and TRBJ2-1; 8 bases line up with TRBD2. The CDR3 is 14 amino acids. Germline V CDR1 and CDR2: KGHSH, LQKENI. The V and J ends lost 3 bases and 5 bases, in that order; junction bases with no gene match: 3. CDR3 amino acids: CASSPGLDDNEQFF. CDR3 nucleotide sequence: TGTGCCAGCTCACCGGGACTAGACGACAATGAGCAGTTCTTC.

The chain employs TRBV20-1 and TRBJ1-2; D is unclear. Trimming shortened V by 0 bases and J by 7 bases, and 3 bases separated the two germline ends. There are 10 residues in the CDR3. CDR1 and CDR2 (germline): DFQATT, SNEGSKA (reference sequence). CDR3 loop: CSARELGYTF. The CDR3 coding sequence is TGCAGTGCTAGAGAACTTGGCTACACCTTC.

The chain employs TRBV5-1 and TRBJ1-4; 8 bases line up with TRBD1. The J segment lost 5 bases and the V segment lost 2 bases, leaving 5 bases of the junction unmatched. The length of the CDR3 is 15 residues. Germline assignment: CDR1 SGHRS and CDR2 YFSETQ. The CDR3 region is CASSFQGAVNEKLFF. CDR3 nucleotide sequence: TGCGCCAGCAGCTTCCAGGGGGCGGTAAATGAAAAACTGTTTTTT.

The J gene is TRBJ2-5, the V gene TRBV28; 7 nucleotides align to TRBD2. Trimming took 2 bases from V and 2 from J; bases not matched to a gene: 5. The CDR3 extends over 15 amino acids. Germline CDR1 is MDHEN and CDR2 is SYDVKM. The CDR3, as DNA: TGTGCCAGCAGTTTAGGGACCGGGGGGCAAGAGACCCAGTACTTC. Protein: CASSLGTGGQETQYF.

The chain is built from TRBV19 and TRBJ1-2; a possible D gene is TRBD1 (6 bases). Trimming took off 9 bases at V and 2 bases at J, with 10 bases between the two ends. Germline CDR1 reads LNHDA; CDR2 reads SQIVND (reference sequence). The CDR3 runs 12 residues. This CDR3 is CASGGANYGYTF. CDR3 in DNA: TGTGCCAGCGGGGGGGCGAACTATGGCTACACCTTC.

The sample holds a few counts of this clone. The gene calls are TRBV7-9 and TRBJ2-7; D is unresolved. CDR1 and CDR2 from the germline V gene are SEHNR and FQNEAQ (reference sequence). V was cut by 5 bases and J by 7 bases, with 15 bases left in between. The CDR3 covers 13 residues. The CDR3 sequence: CASSPSLEREQYF. The CDR3 coding sequence is TGTGCCAGCAGCCCCTCCCTAGAGAGGGAGCAGTACTTC.

The rearrangement uses TRBV28 and TRBJ2-2; the match to TRBD2 covers 7 bases. Germline V CDR1 and CDR2: MDHEN, SYDVKM. There are 13 residues in the CDR3. V shed 3 bases, J shed 7 bases, and the junction held 2 bases outside the gene matches. CDR3 protein: CASSLTSIGELFF. As DNA, the CDR3 is TGTGCCAGCAGTTTGACTAGCATCGGGGAGCTGTTTTTT. The whole variable domain, filled in from reference TRBV28 and TRBJ2-2, reads DVKVTQSSRYLVKRTGEKVFLECVQDMDHENMFWYRQDPGLGLRLIYFSYDVKMKEKGDIPEGYSVSREKKERFSLILESASTNQTSMYLCASSLTSIGELFFGEGSRLTVL.

The chain recombines TRBV11-2 with TRBJ2-1; TRBD2 matches 7 bases. The ends lost 2 bases at V and 3 bases at J; junction bases unmatched: 4. CDR1 is SGHAT and CDR2 is FQNNGV in the germline V gene. This CDR3 contains 15 residues. The CDR3 nucleotides read TGTGCCAGCAGCTTACAAGGACTAGTCTACAATGAGCAGTTCTTC. It encodes CASSLQGLVYNEQFF.

This clone was detected only a few times. CDR3 loop: CASSEPTGVQYF. The CDR3 DNA sequence: TGTGCCAGCAGTGAACCTACAGGGGTGCAGTACTTC. This chain connects TRBV6-5 to TRBJ2-7, with 7 positions matching TRBD1. The CDR3 is 12 residues long. CDR1 MNHEY and CDR2 SVGAGI come from the germline V gene. Germline trimming cut 5 bases from V and 9 bases from J; bases unmatched to any gene: 7.

Worth noting for this clone: The junction does not match germline at one end; this may be a read error. The J gene is TRBJ1-5, the V gene TRBV4-1; weak D call: TRBD1 (6 bases). The CDR3 covers 15 residues. The germline V gene has CDR1 MGHRA and CDR2 YSYEKL. The CDR3 nucleotides read TGCGCCAGCAGCCAAGGACAGGCATTTAATCAGCCCCAGAATTTT. Protein product: CASSQGQAFNQPQNF.

V is TRBV28 and J is TRBJ2-4, with D possibly matching TRBD2 (6 bases). Germline V gives CDR1 MDHEN, CDR2 SYDVKM. This CDR3 has 15 residues. Trimming took off 7 bases at V and 8 bases at J, with 21 bases between the two ends. This chain's CDR3 is CASKSQRGFGDIQYF. Here the CDR3 DNA reads TGTGCCAGCAAATCCCAACGGGGGTTCGGGGACATTCAGTACTTC.